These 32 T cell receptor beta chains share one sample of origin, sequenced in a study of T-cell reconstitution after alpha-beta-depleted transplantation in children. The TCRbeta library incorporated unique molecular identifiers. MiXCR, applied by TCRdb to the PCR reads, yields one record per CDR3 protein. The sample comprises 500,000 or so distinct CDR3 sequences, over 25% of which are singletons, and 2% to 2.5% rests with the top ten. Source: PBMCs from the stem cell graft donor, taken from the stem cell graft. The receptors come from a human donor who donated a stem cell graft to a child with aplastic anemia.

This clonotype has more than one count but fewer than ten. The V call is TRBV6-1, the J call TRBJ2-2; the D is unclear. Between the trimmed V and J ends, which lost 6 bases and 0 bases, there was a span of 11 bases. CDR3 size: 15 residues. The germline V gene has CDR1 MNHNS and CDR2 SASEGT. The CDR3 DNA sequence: TGTGCCAGCAGCGAGGAGCCAGCGAACACCGGGGAGCTGTTTTTT. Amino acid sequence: CASSEEPANTGELFF.

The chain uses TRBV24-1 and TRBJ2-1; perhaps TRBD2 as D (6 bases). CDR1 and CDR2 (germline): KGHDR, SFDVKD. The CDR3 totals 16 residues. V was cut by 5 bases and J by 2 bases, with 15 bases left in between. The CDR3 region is CATSASPRGTYNEQFF. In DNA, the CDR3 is TGTGCCACCAGTGCCAGCCCACGGGGGACCTACAATGAGCAGTTCTTC.

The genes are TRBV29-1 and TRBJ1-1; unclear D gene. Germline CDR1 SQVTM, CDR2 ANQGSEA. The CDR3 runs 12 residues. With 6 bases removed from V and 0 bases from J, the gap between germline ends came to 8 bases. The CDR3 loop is CSVQMLNTEAFF. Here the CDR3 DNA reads TGCAGCGTACAGATGTTGAACACTGAAGCTTTCTTT.

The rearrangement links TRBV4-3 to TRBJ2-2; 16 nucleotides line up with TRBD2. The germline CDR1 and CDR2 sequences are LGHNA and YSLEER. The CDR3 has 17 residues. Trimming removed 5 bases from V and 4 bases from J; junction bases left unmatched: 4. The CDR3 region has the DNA TGCGCCAGCAGCTCGGGACTAGCGGGAGGGGGCACCGGGGAGCTGTTTTTT. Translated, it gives CASSSGLAGGGTGELFF.

This CDR3 is CAWSVRYGYTF. CDR3 coding DNA: TGTGCCTGGAGTGTCCGGTATGGCTACACCTTC. The rearrangement joins TRBV30 to TRBJ1-2; D uncertain. Germline-derived CDR1 and CDR2 are GTSNPN and SVGIG (reference sequence). The CDR3 has 11 residues. V gave up 0 bases and J gave up 5 bases, with 4 bases separating them.

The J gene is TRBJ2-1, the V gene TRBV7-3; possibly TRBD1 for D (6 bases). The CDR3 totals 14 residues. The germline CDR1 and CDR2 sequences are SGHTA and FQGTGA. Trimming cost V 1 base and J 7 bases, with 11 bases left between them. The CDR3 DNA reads TGTGCCAGCAGCTTAAGAGGGACACGGAATGAGCAGTTCTTC. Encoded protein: CASSLRGTRNEQFF.

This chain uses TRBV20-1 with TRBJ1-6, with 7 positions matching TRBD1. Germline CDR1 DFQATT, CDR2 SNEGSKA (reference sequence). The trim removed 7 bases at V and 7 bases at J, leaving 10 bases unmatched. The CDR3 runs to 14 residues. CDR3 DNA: TGCAGTGGCGCCGGAGGGGGCGGAAATTCACCCCTCCACTTT. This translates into CSGAGGGGNSPLHF.

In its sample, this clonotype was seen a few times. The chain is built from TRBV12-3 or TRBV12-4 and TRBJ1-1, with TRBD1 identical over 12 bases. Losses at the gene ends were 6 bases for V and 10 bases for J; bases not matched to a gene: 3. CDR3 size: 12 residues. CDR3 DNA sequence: TGTGCCAGCAGCCGGGGACAGGGGGCAGCTTTCTTT. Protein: CASSRGQGAAFF.

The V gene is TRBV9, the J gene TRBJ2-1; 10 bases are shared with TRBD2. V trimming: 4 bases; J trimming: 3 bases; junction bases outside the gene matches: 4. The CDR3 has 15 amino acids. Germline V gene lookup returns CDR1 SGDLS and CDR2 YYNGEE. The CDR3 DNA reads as TGTGCCAGCAGCCCAGCGGGAGGGATCTACAATGAGCAGTTCTTC. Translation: CASSPAGGIYNEQFF.

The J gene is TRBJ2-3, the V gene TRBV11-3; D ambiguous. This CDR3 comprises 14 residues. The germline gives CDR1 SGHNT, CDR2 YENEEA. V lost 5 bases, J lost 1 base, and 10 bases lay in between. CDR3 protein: CASSTDGRTDTQYF. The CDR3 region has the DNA TGTGCCAGCAGCACGGACGGACGCACAGATACGCAGTATTTT. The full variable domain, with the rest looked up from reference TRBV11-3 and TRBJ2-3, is EAGVVQSPRYKIIEKKQPVAFWCNPISGHNTLYWYLQNLGQGPELLIRYENEEAVDDSQLPKDRFSAERLKGVDSTLKIQPAELGDSAVYLCASSTDGRTDTQYFGPGTRLTVL.

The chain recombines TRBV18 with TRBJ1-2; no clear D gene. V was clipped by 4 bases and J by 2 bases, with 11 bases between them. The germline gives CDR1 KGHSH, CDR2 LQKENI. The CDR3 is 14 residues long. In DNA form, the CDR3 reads TGTGCCAGCTCACTCACACCAGAGAACTATGGCTACACCTTC. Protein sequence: CASSLTPENYGYTF.

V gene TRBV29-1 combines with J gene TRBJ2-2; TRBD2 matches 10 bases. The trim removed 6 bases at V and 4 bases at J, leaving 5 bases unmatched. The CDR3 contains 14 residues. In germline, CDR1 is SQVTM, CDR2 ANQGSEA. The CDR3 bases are TGCAGCGTCTTAGCGGGAGGTGGCACCGGGGAGCTGTTTTTT. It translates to CSVLAGGGTGELFF.

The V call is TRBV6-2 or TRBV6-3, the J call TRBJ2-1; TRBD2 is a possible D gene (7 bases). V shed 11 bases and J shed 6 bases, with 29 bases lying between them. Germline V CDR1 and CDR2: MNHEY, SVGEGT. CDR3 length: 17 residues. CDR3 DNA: TGTGCCCCGAAGGGGGGTTGCGGGAGAAATGAGGGCAATGAGCAGTTCTTC. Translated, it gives CAPKGGCGRNEGNEQFF.

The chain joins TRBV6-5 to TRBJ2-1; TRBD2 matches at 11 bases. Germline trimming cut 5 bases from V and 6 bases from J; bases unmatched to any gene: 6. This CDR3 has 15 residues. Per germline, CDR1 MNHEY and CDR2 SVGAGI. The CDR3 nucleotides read TGTGCCAGCAGTCTACTAGCGGGAGAAAGCAATGAGCAGTTCTTC. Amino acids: CASSLLAGESNEQFF.

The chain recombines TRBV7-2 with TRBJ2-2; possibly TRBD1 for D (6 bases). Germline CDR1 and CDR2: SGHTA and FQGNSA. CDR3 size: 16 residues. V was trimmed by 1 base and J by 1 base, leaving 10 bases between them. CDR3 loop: CASSLDGTRNTGELFF. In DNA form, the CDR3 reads TGTGCCAGCAGCTTAGATGGGACAAGGAACACCGGGGAGCTGTTTTTT.

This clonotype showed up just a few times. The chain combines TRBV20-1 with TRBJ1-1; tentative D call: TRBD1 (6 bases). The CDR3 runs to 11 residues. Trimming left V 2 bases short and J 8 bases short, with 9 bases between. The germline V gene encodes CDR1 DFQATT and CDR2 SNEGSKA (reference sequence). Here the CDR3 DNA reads TGCAGTGCTAGATTAACAGGGGAAGCTTTCTTT. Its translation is CSARLTGEAFF.

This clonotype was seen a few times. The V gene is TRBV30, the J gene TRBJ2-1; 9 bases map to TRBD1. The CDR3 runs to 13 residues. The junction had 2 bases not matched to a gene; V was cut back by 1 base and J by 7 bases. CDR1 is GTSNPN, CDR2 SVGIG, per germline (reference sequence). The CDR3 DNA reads TGTGCCTGGAGTGCCGGGACAGGGAATGAGCAGTTCTTC. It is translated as CAWSAGTGNEQFF. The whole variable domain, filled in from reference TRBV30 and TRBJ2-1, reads SQTIHQWPATLVQPVGSPLSLECTVEGTSNPNLYWYRQAAGRGLQLLFYSVGIGQISSEVPQNLSASRPQDRQFILSSKKLLLSDSGFYLCAWSAGTGNEQFFGPGTRLTVL.

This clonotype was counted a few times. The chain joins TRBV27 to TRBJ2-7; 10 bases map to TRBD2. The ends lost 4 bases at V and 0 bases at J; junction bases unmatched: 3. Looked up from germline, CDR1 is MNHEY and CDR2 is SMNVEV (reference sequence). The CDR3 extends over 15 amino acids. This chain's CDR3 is CASSSEREGSYEQYF. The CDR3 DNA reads TGTGCCAGCAGTTCCGAGCGGGAGGGCTCCTACGAGCAGTACTTC.

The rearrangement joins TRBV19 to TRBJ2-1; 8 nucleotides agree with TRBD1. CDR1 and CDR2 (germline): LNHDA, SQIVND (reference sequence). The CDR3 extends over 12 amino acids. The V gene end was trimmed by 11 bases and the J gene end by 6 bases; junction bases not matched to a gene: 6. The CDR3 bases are TGTGCCTCGGCGACAGGGGTCAATGAGCAGTTCTTC. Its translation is CASATGVNEQFF.

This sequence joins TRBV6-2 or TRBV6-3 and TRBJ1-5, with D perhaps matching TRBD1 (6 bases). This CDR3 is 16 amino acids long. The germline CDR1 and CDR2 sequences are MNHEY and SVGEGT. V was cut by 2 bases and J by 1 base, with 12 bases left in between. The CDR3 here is CASSYGGHRSNQPQHF. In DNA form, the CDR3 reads TGTGCCAGCAGTTACGGGGGACACCGAAGCAATCAGCCCCAGCATTTT.

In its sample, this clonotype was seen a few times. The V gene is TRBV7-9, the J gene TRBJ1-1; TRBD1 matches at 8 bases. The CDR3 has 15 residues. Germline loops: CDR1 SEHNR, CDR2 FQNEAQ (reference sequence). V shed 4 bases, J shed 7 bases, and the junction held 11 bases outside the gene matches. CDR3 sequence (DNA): TGTGCCAGCAGCTCCTCACCCCCAGGGGGCAATGAAGCTTTCTTT. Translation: CASSSSPPGGNEAFF.

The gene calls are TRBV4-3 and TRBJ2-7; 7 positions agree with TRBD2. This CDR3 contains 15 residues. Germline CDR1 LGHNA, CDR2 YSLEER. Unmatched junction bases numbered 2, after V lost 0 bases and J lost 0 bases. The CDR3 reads CASSQEGGGSYEQYF. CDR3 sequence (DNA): TGCGCCAGCAGCCAAGAGGGGGGGGGCTCCTACGAGCAGTACTTC.

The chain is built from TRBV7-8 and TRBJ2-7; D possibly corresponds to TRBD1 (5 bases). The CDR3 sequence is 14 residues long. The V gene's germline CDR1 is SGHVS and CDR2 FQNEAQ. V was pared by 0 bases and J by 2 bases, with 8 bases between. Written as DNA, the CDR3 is TGTGCCAGCAGCTTAGCGCAGGGCCCCTACGAGCAGTACTTC. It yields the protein CASSLAQGPYEQYF.

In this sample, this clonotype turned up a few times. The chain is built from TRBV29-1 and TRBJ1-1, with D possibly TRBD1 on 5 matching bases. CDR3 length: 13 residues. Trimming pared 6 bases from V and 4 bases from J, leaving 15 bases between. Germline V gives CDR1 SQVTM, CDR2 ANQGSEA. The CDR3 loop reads CSVKVGRGTEAFF. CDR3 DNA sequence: TGCAGCGTCAAAGTAGGGAGGGGCACTGAAGCTTTCTTT.

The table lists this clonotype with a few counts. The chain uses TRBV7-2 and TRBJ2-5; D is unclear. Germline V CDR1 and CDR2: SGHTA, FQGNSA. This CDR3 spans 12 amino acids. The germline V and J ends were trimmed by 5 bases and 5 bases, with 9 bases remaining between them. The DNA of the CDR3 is TGTGCCAGCAGCCTCTTAAGTGAGACCCAGTACTTC. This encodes CASSLLSETQYF.

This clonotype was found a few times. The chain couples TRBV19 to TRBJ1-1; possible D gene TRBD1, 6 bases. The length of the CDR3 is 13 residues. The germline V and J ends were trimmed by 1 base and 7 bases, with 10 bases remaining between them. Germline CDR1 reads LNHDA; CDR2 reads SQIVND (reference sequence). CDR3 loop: CASSIGRGDEAFF. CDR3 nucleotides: TGTGCCAGTAGTATAGGCAGGGGCGATGAAGCTTTCTTT.

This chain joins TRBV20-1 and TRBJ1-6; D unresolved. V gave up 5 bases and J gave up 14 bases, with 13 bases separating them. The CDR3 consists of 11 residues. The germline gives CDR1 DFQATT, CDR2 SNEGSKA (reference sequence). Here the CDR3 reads CSAPFGVTLHF. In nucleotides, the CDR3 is TGCAGTGCTCCCTTTGGAGTGACCCTCCACTTT.

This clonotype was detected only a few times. CDR3 sequence: CASSPGQGSGNTIYF. In nucleotides, the CDR3 is TGTGCCAGCTCACCCGGACAAGGCTCTGGAAACACCATATATTTT. V is TRBV18 and J is TRBJ1-3; D possibly corresponds to TRBD1 (5 bases). The V end lost 3 bases, the J end lost 0 bases, and 9 bases lay between the germline ends. Germline V gene data show CDR1 as KGHSH and CDR2 as LQKENI. CDR3 size: 15 residues. The variable domain in full, completed from reference TRBV18 and TRBJ1-3, reads NAGVMQNPRHLVRRRGQEARLRCSPMKGHSHVYWYRQLPEEGLKFMVYLQKENIIDESGMPKERFSAEFPKEGPSILRIQQVVRGDSAAYFCASSPGQGSGNTIYFGEGSWLTVV.

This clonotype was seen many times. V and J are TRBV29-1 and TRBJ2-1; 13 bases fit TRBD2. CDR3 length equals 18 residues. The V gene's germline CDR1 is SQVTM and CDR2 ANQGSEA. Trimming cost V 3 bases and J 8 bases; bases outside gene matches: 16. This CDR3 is CSVEGPRGLAGARDEQFF. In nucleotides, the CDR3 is TGCAGCGTTGAGGGACCCCGTGGACTAGCGGGAGCGAGAGATGAGCAGTTCTTC.

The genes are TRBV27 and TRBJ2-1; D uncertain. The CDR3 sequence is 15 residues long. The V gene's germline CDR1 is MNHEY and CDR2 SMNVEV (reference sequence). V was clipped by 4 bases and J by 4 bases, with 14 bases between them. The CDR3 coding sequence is TGTGCCAGCAGTTGGGTCCAAAGCTCGTACAATGAGCAGTTCTTC. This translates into CASSWVQSSYNEQFF.

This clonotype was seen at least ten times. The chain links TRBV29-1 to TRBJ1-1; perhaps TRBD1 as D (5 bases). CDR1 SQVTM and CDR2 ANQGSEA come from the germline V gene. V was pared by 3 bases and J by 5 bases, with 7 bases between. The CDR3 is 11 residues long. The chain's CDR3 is CSVDGGTEAFF. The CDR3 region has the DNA TGCAGCGTTGATGGGGGGACTGAAGCTTTCTTT. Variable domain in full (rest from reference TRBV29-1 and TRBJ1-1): SAVISQKPSRDICQRGTSLTIQCQVDSQVTMMFWYRQQPGQSLTLIATANQGSEATYESGFVIDKFPISRPNLTFSTLTVSNMSPEDSSIYLCSVDGGTEAFFGQGTRLTVV.

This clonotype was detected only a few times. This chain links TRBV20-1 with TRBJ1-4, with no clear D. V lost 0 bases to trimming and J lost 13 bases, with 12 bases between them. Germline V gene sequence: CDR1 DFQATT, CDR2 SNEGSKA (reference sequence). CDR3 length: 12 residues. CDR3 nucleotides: TGCAGTGCTAGAGACACACCTGCAACACTGTTTTTT. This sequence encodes CSARDTPATLFF.